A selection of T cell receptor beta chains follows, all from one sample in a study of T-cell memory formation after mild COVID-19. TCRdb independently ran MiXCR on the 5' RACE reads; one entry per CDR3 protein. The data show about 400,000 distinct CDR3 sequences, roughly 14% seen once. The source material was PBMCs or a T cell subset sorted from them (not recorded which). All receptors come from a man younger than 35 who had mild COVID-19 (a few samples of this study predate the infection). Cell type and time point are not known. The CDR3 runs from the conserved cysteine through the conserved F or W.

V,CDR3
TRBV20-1,CSVTPLETQYF
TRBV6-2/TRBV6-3,CASSSFLDSTAKNIQYF
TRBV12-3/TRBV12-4,CASSGSQRGYTF
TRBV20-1,CSARTPEAVTDTQYF
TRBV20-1,CSVDRRDTQYF
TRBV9,CASSPQTISYEQYF
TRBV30,CACLSGGQDTQYF
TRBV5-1,CASSSGTYSYNEQFF
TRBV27,CASSTPSRSSYEQYF
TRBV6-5,CASSSAGGYRSYEQYF
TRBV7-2,CASSPLQGANSPLHF
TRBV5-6,CASLAEIIAGRFGRPQHF
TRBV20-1,CSASSHSDTQYF
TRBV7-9,CASSPISGVYGELFF
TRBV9,CASSEFPGQEHF
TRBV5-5,CASSLAWQADYQPQHF